A single TCR beta chain is shown here with its context. There is no known antigen for this receptor. Per-base qualities were not stored, and no clone one base away is much larger. The sample is drawn from a study of T cell changes during pregnancy in multiple sclerosis (dated by TCRdb to between 2018 and 2021). About the investigation overall: Changes in the T cell repertoire over the course of pregnancy were examined in this study in women with multiple sclerosis.

In the germline V gene (reference sequence), CDR1 corresponds to SEHNR and CDR2 to FQNEAQ. The CDR3 sequence holds 16 residues, the cysteine and phenylalanine included. The entry retains the CDR3 DNA only, 48 bases that are in frame from base 1. Deletion took 4 bases off V and 8 bases off J, with a span of 20 bases between the germline ends. Preparation of the library involved the immunoSEQ multiplex PCR assay. The clones in this table, taken by TCRdb from immuneACCESS, are in-frame only. Not every clone is retained; where verified, under half of the shortfall comes from an unresolved V gene, and the cause of the rest is unknown. A total of approximately 60,000 clones appear in this sample, 92% of them only once. The ten largest clones represent less than 3% of the sample.

The sequence was obtained from a female donor in good health, enrolled as a control in a pregnancy study. The material sequenced was peripheral blood, taken in the second trimester of pregnancy. The sequence is built from TRBV7-9 and TRBJ1-4; the D gene is unclear. Here is the DNA: TGTGCCAGCAGCTCAGGAGGCTATAATAGTAGGGAAAAACTGTTTTTT. It translates as CASSSGGYNSREKLFF.